Listed below are T cell receptor beta chains from one sample, sequenced in a study of identical twins. TCRdb passed the 5' RACE reads through MiXCR, listing each CDR3 protein once. This sample has 1.5 million or so distinct CDR3 sequences, with under 35% found just once. The sample consisted of cord blood. These receptors were obtained from a newborn girl in good health. CDR3s include the opening cysteine and the closing phenylalanine or tryptophan. A D gene is named only where the DNA matches it firmly. Clone size, where shown, is once, few, many, or a class for clones that have expanded.

cdr3_nt cdr3_aa clone_size d_call cdr3_length j_call v_call
TGTGCCAGCAGCCCCCGTCCTCGGCCTAGCACAGATACGCAGTATTTT CASSPRPRPSTDTQYF few . 16 TRBJ2-3 TRBV11-2
TGTGCCAGCAGTTTAACTAGCGGGGCTGTCGAGCAGTACTTC CASSLTSGAVEQYF few TRBD2 14 TRBJ2-7 TRBV27
TGTGCCAGCAGTTTTTTCCCCAAGGACTCACCCCTCCACTTT CASSFFPKDSPLHF few . 14 TRBJ1-6 TRBV12-3/TRBV12-4
TGCAGTGCTAGAGTTCGGGGGGGCCCTCCCGGGAATGAGCAGTTCTTC CSARVRGGPPGNEQFF . TRBD2 16 TRBJ2-1 TRBV20-1
TGCGCCAGCAGACGGACTAGCGGGGCCGTCTACGAGCAGTACTTC CASRRTSGAVYEQYF . TRBD2 15 TRBJ2-7 TRBV5-1
TGCAGTGCTCACCGAGGACAAGAGACCCAGTACTTC CSAHRGQETQYF . . 12 TRBJ2-5 TRBV20-1
TGCAGTCTCCTGGAGGGAAGGAAAAATACGCAGTATTTT CSLLEGRKNTQYF few . 13 TRBJ2-3 TRBV20-1
TGCAGTACTAGATATGGTTGGACAGTTTACACTGAAGCTTTCTTT CSTRYGWTVYTEAFF few . 15 TRBJ1-1 TRBV20-1
TGTGCCTGGAGTCCCATCCACACAGATACGCAGTATTTT CAWSPIHTDTQYF . . 13 TRBJ2-3 TRBV30
TGTGCCAGCAGCTCAAAGTACACCGGGGAGCTGTTTTTT CASSSKYTGELFF . . 13 TRBJ2-2 TRBV9
TGTGCCAGCAGCCAGGACAGGGGGCGAGGAACTGAAGCTTTCTTT CASSQDRGRGTEAFF . TRBD1 15 TRBJ1-1 TRBV7-8
TGTGCCAGCAGTTACCGGACACCTAGAGAGACCCAGTACTTC CASSYRTPRETQYF . . 14 TRBJ2-5 TRBV6-6
TGTGCCAGCAGTTCCCGGACAGGGAGCAATCAGCCCCAGCATTTT CASSSRTGSNQPQHF few TRBD1 15 TRBJ1-5 TRBV6-6
TGTGCCATCAGTGAGGGGGCAACTAATGAAAAACTGTTTTTT CAISEGATNEKLFF many . 14 TRBJ1-4 TRBV10-3
TGTGCCAGCAGCCCGGAGGGCGGGGGATACAATGAGCAGTTCTTC CASSPEGGGYNEQFF . TRBD2 15 TRBJ2-1 TRBV3-1
TGTGCCAGCAGGGTGACTCGGTACAATGAGCAGTACTTC CASRVTRYNEQYF . . 13 TRBJ2-7 TRBV6-1
TGTGCCAGCAGCTCTTGGGATGAAGCTTTCTTT CASSSWDEAFF . . 11 TRBJ1-1 TRBV5-5
TGCGCCAGCAGGTATGGCGACAACTCCTACAATGAGCAGTACTTC CASRYGDNSYNEQYF few . 15 TRBJ2-7 TRBV5-1
TGTGCCTGGAGCAGATGGAGCAATCAGCCCCAGCATTTT CAWSRWSNQPQHF . . 13 TRBJ1-5 TRBV30
TGCAGTGCTGGTGCTCGGGAGGTCTACGAGCAGTACTTC CSAGAREVYEQYF . TRBD2 13 TRBJ2-7 TRBV20-1
TGCAGTGCTAGCATCGTCTCGGGGCTCACAGATACGCAGTATTTT CSASIVSGLTDTQYF . . 15 TRBJ2-3 TRBV20-1
TGCAGTGCTAGATCTAGCGGGTTGCAAGAGACCCAGTTCTTC CSARSSGLQETQFF . TRBD2 14 TRBJ2-1 TRBV20-1
TGTGCCAGCAGTTCGGCTAGCGGGAGGGCAGAAGATACGCAGTATTTT CASSSASGRAEDTQYF . TRBD2 16 TRBJ2-3 TRBV28
TGTGCCAGCAGCTTAGTCAGCGGGGGCAGCTCCTACAATGAGCAGTACTTC CASSLVSGGSSYNEQYF once TRBD2 17 TRBJ2-4 TRBV7-2
TGTGCCAGCAGCTATACTAGTGACAATGAGCAGTACTTC CASSYTSDNEQYF few . 13 TRBJ2-5 TRBV7-8
TGTGCCAGCAGTCTACTTCCTTTCGTAACGACAGGGCCCATCTCCTACGAGCAGTACTTC CASSLLPFVTTGPISYEQYF . TRBD1 20 TRBJ2-7 TRBV27
TGTGCCAGCAGTGGCCTTTTACTAGGCGCAGAGACCCAGTACTTC CASSGLLLGAETQYF once . 15 TRBJ2-5 TRBV6-1
TGTGCCAGCAGCCAACGGACTGAAGAGACCCAGTACTTC CASSQRTEETQYF many . 13 TRBJ2-5 TRBV4-2
TGTGCCAGCAGCTTTAGGCAGAACTCCTACAATGAGCAGTTCTTC CASSFRQNSYNEQFF few . 15 TRBJ2-1 TRBV5-5
TGTGCCTGGAGCCGGACGGGGAATGAAAAACTGTTTTTT CAWSRTGNEKLFF . . 13 TRBJ1-4 TRBV30
TGTGCCAGCAGCCCAGAGGTACCTTACAATGAGCAGTACTTC CASSPEVPYNEQYF . . 14 TRBJ2-7 TRBV7-2
TGCAGTGCTACAACTAGCGGGAGTACTGGGGCCAACGTCCTGACTTTC CSATTSGSTGANVLTF . TRBD2 16 TRBJ2-6 TRBV20-1
TGCGCCAGCAGCTTCACAGGGAATGACTATGGCTACACCTTC CASSFTGNDYGYTF few . 14 TRBJ1-2 TRBV5-1
TGTGCCAGCAGCTCTAGTAGACAGGGTTTAAGGTACGAGCAGTACTTC CASSSSRQGLRYEQYF . TRBD1 16 TRBJ2-7 TRBV28
TGCAGCGTAGATCAACAGGTATTCATGAACACTGAAGCTTTCTTT CSVDQQVFMNTEAFF . . 15 TRBJ1-1 TRBV29-1
TGTGCCAGCAGCTCTACCTGGGAGCAGTACTTC CASSSTWEQYF . . 11 TRBJ2-4 TRBV5-6
TGTGCCAGCAGGCCTAGCGGGGGTTACAATGAGCAGTTCTTC CASRPSGGYNEQFF . TRBD2 14 TRBJ2-1 TRBV6-6
TGCGCCAGCAGCTTGGCTACTAGCGGGGGGGACAATGAGCAGTTCTTC CASSLATSGGDNEQFF . TRBD2 16 TRBJ2-1 TRBV5-1
TGTGCCAGCAGCTTAGCCAAGAGACAGGGTTCCCTAAGAGAGACCCAGTACTTC CASSLAKRQGSLRETQYF few TRBD1 18 TRBJ2-5 TRBV7-9
TGTGCCAGCAGTGAGTTCGGTTACAATGAGCAGTTCTTC CASSEFGYNEQFF . . 13 TRBJ2-1 TRBV2
TGTGCCAGCATTGGTCTCACAGATACGCAGTATTTT CASIGLTDTQYF few . 12 TRBJ2-3 TRBV12-3/TRBV12-4
TGCAGTGCTTCACAGGGGGCGAGAGGCAATCAGCCCCAGCATTTT CSASQGARGNQPQHF . TRBD1 15 TRBJ1-5 TRBV20-1